This TCR beta chain derives from a study of T cell repertoires in cytomegalovirus infection. As for this clonotype: The antigen remains unidentified.

Study-wide results and caveats: HLA-C-restricted CMV-specific TCR beta clonotypes prevailed in the ex vivo response. The cumulative frequency of public TCR beta families identified carriers of CMV plus the relevant HLA.

The CDR3 is made up of 16 amino acids. V lost 4 bases and J lost 2; bases outside the gene matches: 6. Germline V gene lookup returns CDR1 MDHEN and CDR2 SYDVKM. Using its own MiXCR run on the reads, TCRdb lists one record per CDR3 protein. The data contain around 360,000 distinct CDR3 sequences, nearly 35% of them seen just once; the ten biggest clones take up around an eighth. The sequence derives from a human donor in good health (CMV status not recorded). Some clones in this sample may be carry-over from other donors' samples. V gene TRBV28 combines with J gene TRBJ2-3; 10 bases are shared with TRBD2. The sequencing used cultured PBMCs, collected from culture after CMV antigen stimulation. The DNA of the CDR3 is TGTGCCAGCAGTTCTCCAGCGGGAGGGTCCACAGATACGCAGTATTTT. The encoded protein is CASSSPAGGSTDTQYF.